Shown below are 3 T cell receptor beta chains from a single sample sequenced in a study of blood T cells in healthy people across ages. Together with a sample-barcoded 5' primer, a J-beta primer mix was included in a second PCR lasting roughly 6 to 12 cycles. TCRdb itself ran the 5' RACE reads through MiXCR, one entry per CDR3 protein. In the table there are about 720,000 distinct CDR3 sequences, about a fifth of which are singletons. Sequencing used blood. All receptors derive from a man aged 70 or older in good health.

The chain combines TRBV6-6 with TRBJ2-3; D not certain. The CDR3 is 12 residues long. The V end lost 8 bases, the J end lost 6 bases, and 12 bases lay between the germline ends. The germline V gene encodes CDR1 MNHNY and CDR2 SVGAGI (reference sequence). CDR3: CASGPGRDTQYF. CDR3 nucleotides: TGTGCCAGCGGCCCGGGCAGGGATACGCAGTATTTT.

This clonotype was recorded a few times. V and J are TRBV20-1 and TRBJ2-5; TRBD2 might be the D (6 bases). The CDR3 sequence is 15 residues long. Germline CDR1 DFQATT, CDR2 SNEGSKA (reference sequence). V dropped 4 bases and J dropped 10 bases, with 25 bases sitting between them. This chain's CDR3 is CSAKSSARTGAGQYF. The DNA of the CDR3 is TGCAGTGCTAAATCATCGGCAAGGACGGGAGCGGGCCAGTACTTC.

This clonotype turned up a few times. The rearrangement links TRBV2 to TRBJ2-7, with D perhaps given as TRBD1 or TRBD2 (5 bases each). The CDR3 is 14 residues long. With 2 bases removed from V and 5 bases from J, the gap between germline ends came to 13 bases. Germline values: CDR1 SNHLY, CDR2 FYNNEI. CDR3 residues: CASSEWLQGHEQYF. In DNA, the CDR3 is TGTGCCAGCAGTGAATGGCTTCAGGGACACGAGCAGTACTTC.